The next 19 T cell receptor beta chains were all read from a single sample in a study of human T cells and chemical hapten exposure. TCRdb reanalysed the RACE reads using MiXCR and keeps one entry per CDR3 protein. The table has more than 150,000 distinct CDR3 sequences, about 31% seen once. The time point: pre-sensitization, week 0. As to treatment: therapeutic diphenylcyclopropenone sensitization with weekly scalp DPC. The starting material was whole blood, obtained in connection with sensitization to the hapten diphenylcyclopropenone (DPC). These receptors all come from a woman aged 30 to 39 with alopecia areata. Some clones in this sample may be carry-over from other donors' samples.

The chain joins TRBV6-6 to TRBJ2-2, with D maybe TRBD1 (6 bases). This CDR3 comprises 13 residues. The germline gives CDR1 MNHNY, CDR2 SVGAGI (reference sequence). The germline V and J ends were trimmed by 11 bases and 5 bases, with 15 bases remaining between them. The CDR3 nucleotides read TGTGCCGGCCGAGTACAGGGAACCGGGGAGCTGTTTTTT. It codes for CAGRVQGTGELFF.

The chain employs TRBV20-1 and TRBJ1-1; 7 nucleotides line up with TRBD1. Germline values: CDR1 DFQATT, CDR2 SNEGSKA (reference sequence). Unmatched junction bases numbered 8, after V lost 1 base and J lost 3 bases. The CDR3 totals 15 residues. CDR3 nucleotide sequence: TGCAGTGCTAGAGGCTCGGGGCAGGGGGACACTGAAGCTTTCTTT. It specifies CSARGSGQGDTEAFF.

This clonotype was seen only a few times. V gene TRBV7-9 combines with J gene TRBJ1-5, with D uncertain. The CDR3 is 14 amino acids. Germline V gene lookup returns CDR1 SEHNR and CDR2 FQNEAQ (reference sequence). The V end lost 5 bases, the J end lost 5 bases, and 13 bases lay between the germline ends. Here the CDR3 DNA reads TGTGCCAGCAGCGCTGGTCCTTCATATCAGCCCCAGCATTTT. Its translation is CASSAGPSYQPQHF. Full variable domain (outside the CDR3, taken from reference TRBV7-9 and TRBJ1-5): DTGVSQNPRHKITKRGQNVTFRCDPISEHNRLYWYRQTLGQGPEFLTYFQNEAQLEKSRLLSDRFSAERPKGSFSTLEIQRTEQGDSAMYLCASSAGPSYQPQHFGDGTRLSIL.

This clonotype has more than one count but fewer than ten. CDR3 bases: TGCGCCAGCAGCCAAGAATTGAGGGGAGGGACCCAGTACTTC. This encodes CASSQELRGGTQYF. The chain couples TRBV4-3 to TRBJ2-5, with TRBD2 as a possible D gene (6 bases). Germline V gives CDR1 LGHNA, CDR2 YSLEER. The CDR3 length is 14 residues. V gave up 0 bases and J gave up 7 bases, with 12 bases separating them.

The chain is built from TRBV28 and TRBJ2-7; no reliable D call. Germline CDR1 and CDR2: MDHEN and SYDVKM. This CDR3 contains 10 residues. The ends were cut back, 6 bases at V and 9 bases at J, with 9 bases in the middle. CDR3 bases: TGTGCCAGCAGCAGGAGAGGGCAGTACTTC. Protein: CASSRRGQYF. Complete variable domain (other parts from reference TRBV28 and TRBJ2-7): DVKVTQSSRYLVKRTGEKVFLECVQDMDHENMFWYRQDPGLGLRLIYFSYDVKMKEKGDIPEGYSVSREKKERFSLILESASTNQTSMYLCASSRRGQYFGPGTRLTVT.

The V and J genes are TRBV9 and TRBJ2-2; D is ambiguous. The germline V gene encodes CDR1 SGDLS and CDR2 YYNGEE. V was cut by 0 bases and J by 5 bases, with 8 bases left in between. The CDR3 runs to 14 residues. In DNA form, the CDR3 reads TGTGCCAGCAGCGTAGAGTTTGTAACCGGGGAGCTGTTTTTT. Its translation: CASSVEFVTGELFF.

This rearrangement joins TRBV7-2 to TRBJ2-3; no clear D gene. The CDR3 is made up of 15 amino acids. Germline CDR1 and CDR2: SGHTA and FQGNSA. Trimming shortened V by 2 bases and J by 2 bases, and 11 bases separated the two germline ends. CDR3 amino acids: CASSLIPHNTDTQYF. For the CDR3, the DNA is TGTGCCAGCAGCTTAATCCCACATAACACAGATACGCAGTATTTT. The complete variable domain, with remaining parts taken from reference TRBV7-2 and TRBJ2-3, reads GAGVSQSPSNKVTEKGKDVELRCDPISGHTALYWYRQSLGQGLEFLIYFQGNSAPDKSGLPSDRFSAERTGGSVSTLTIQRTQQEDSAVYLCASSLIPHNTDTQYFGPGTRLTVL.

A few counts support this clonotype. The chain is built from TRBV5-1 and TRBJ2-7; TRBD1 agrees at 8 bases. This CDR3 has 14 residues. The trim removed 3 bases at V and 3 bases at J, leaving 5 bases unmatched. Germline V gives CDR1 SGHRS, CDR2 YFSETQ. Here the CDR3 DNA reads TGCGCCAGCAGCTCCTCGGACAGGGACTACGAGCAGTACTTC. It yields the protein CASSSSDRDYEQYF.

This clonotype was detected only once. The chain links TRBV7-2 to TRBJ2-7; D is ambiguous. Germline values: CDR1 SGHTA, CDR2 FQGNSA. V lost 1 base and J 6 bases, leaving 7 bases between the germline ends. There are 12 residues in the CDR3. CDR3 sequence: CASSLGFGEQYF. The CDR3 DNA reads TGTGCCAGCAGCTTAGGATTTGGCGAGCAGTACTTC.

This clonotype has a handful of counts. J is TRBJ2-7 and V is TRBV4-3, with 7 bases fitting TRBD2. Germline V gene data show CDR1 as LGHNA and CDR2 as YSLEER. This CDR3 region has 17 residues. J was trimmed by 3 bases and V by 0 bases; bases with no gene match: 11. In DNA form, the CDR3 reads TGCGCCAGCAGCCAAGATCCCCCTAGCGGCGGAAGCTACGAGCAGTACTTC. Protein: CASSQDPPSGGSYEQYF.

There are a few counts of this clonotype. The chain has TRBV7-2 and TRBJ1-6, with 10 nucleotides matching TRBD1. The CDR3 extends over 15 amino acids. The junction had 2 bases not matched to a gene; V was cut back by 3 bases and J by 6 bases. Per germline, CDR1 SGHTA and CDR2 FQGNSA. CDR3 nucleotides: TGTGCCAGCAGCTTCCGGACAGGGGGTAATTCACCCCTCCACTTT. This translates into CASSFRTGGNSPLHF.

The chain employs TRBV2 and TRBJ2-2; D is unclear. Trimming took 10 bases from V and 4 from J, leaving 19 bases between them. The germline CDR1 and CDR2 sequences are SNHLY and FYNNEI. The CDR3 has 15 residues. The CDR3 protein is CAITKLTISTGELFF. The DNA for the CDR3 is TGTGCCATCACCAAGCTGACCATTAGCACCGGGGAGCTGTTTTTT.

The sample holds a few counts of this clonotype. The chain couples TRBV20-1 to TRBJ2-7, with D possibly being TRBD2 (6 bases). The CDR3 is 13 residues long. Trimming shortened V by 0 bases and J by 4 bases, and 10 bases separated the two germline ends. Germline values: CDR1 DFQATT, CDR2 SNEGSKA (reference sequence). The CDR3 coding sequence is TGCAGTGCTAGAGATTACGGGAGTTACGAGCAGTACTTC. Amino acids: CSARDYGSYEQYF.

This clonotype showed up just a few times. The chain joins TRBV29-1 to TRBJ1-2, with TRBD1 matching 9 bases. The CDR3 is 12 amino acids. The V and J ends lost 6 bases and 6 bases, in that order; junction bases with no gene match: 5. Germline lookup yields CDR1 SQVTM and CDR2 ANQGSEA. CDR3 region: CSVGWTGDGYTF. The DNA of the CDR3 is TGCAGCGTCGGATGGACAGGGGATGGCTACACCTTC.

In this sample, this clonotype turned up many times. The chain couples TRBV28 to TRBJ2-1; 7 bases are shared with TRBD2. The CDR3 is 14 residues long. V lost 6 bases to trimming and J lost 4 bases; unmatched junction nucleotides: 6. Germline V gene data show CDR1 as MDHEN and CDR2 as SYDVKM. CDR3 nucleotides: TGTGCCAGCAGACAGCCGGGGGGTTACAATGAGCAGTTCTTC. This translates into CASRQPGGYNEQFF.

In this sample, this clonotype turned up a few times. The chain links TRBV3-1 to TRBJ2-1, with D maybe TRBD1 (6 bases). This CDR3 comprises 15 residues. The germline CDR1 and CDR2 sequences are LGHDT and YNNKEL (reference sequence). V was cut by 4 bases and J by 8 bases, with 18 bases left in between. CDR3 loop: CASSPKGLQGYEQFF. DNA for the CDR3: TGTGCCAGCAGCCCCAAAGGATTACAGGGCTATGAGCAGTTCTTC.

This clonotype was detected many times. V usage is TRBV6-2 or TRBV6-3 and J usage is TRBJ2-7, with D unclear. CDR3 length: 11 amino acids. Germline V CDR1 and CDR2: MNHEY, SVGEGT. The V end was cut by 5 bases, the J end by 4 bases, with 6 bases between. In DNA, the CDR3 is TGTGCCAGCAGTCCACTATACGAGCAGTACTTC. Amino acid sequence: CASSPLYEQYF.

In this sample, this clonotype turned up many times. The chain recombines TRBV7-6 with TRBJ2-1; tentatively, D is TRBD2 (6 bases). V was trimmed by 2 bases and J by 5 bases, leaving 13 bases between them. CDR3 length: 15 residues. The germline gives CDR1 SGHVS, CDR2 FNYEAQ. For the CDR3, the DNA is TGTGCCAGCAGCTTAAGGGTGGGGGAGGACAATGAGCAGTTCTTC. Encoded protein: CASSLRVGEDNEQFF.

The chain has TRBV28 and TRBJ2-3, with 13 bases aligning to TRBD2. V trimming: 2 bases; J trimming: 1 base; junction bases outside the gene matches: 12. Germline V gives CDR1 MDHEN, CDR2 SYDVKM. This CDR3 has 20 amino acids. CDR3 sequence (DNA): TGTGCCAGCAGTTTAAGGATAGCGGGACTAGCGGGACGGGGCACAGATACGCAGTATTTT. Translated: CASSLRIAGLAGRGTDTQYF. Full variable domain (remainder filled in from reference TRBV28 and TRBJ2-3): DVKVTQSSRYLVKRTGEKVFLECVQDMDHENMFWYRQDPGLGLRLIYFSYDVKMKEKGDIPEGYSVSREKKERFSLILESASTNQTSMYLCASSLRIAGLAGRGTDTQYFGPGTRLTVL.